The rows below give T cell receptor beta chains drawn from one sample of a study of beta chain features in type 1 diabetes. The table came from immunoSEQ multiplex PCR; TCRdb's copy has only in-frame clones and leaves some out. The top ten hold around 0.43% of the sample, which has 120,000 to 150,000 clones, 40% to 55% seen once. The sequencing sample was made of Tregs from blood. All receptors come from a young man in good health. Each CDR3 is given with its conserved first and last residue. Fields, in order: V gene, J gene, clone size, D gene, CDR3 DNA, CDR3 protein. A D gene is named only where the DNA matches it firmly. Size is stated for part of the rows, as once, few or many counts, or as a class when the clone is expanded.

>TRBV10-3|TRBJ2-5|few|TRBD2
TGTGCCATCAGTGTGGTTAGCGGGGGCCGTCAAGAGACCCAGTACTTC
CAISVVSGGRQETQYF
>TRBV28|TRBJ2-7|-|TRBD2
TGTGCCAGCAGTCCATGGGGAGGGCGGGCTTTATCCGAGCAGTACTTC
CASSPWGGRALSEQYF
>TRBV7-9|TRBJ1-2|few|-
TGTGCCAGCAGTAGACGACAGGACTTCTATGGCTACACCTTC
CASSRRQDFYGYTF
>TRBV10-3|TRBJ1-1|-|TRBD1
TGTGCCATCAGGGGACAGGGAGGAGGCACTGAAGCTTTCTTT
CAIRGQGGGTEAFF
>TRBV30|TRBJ2-3|-|-
TGTGCCTGGAGGGCCAGGGGCGCAGATACGCAGTATTTT
CAWRARGADTQYF
>TRBV27|TRBJ1-5|-|TRBD1
TGTGCCAGCAGCAAAGACAGGGCCGATCAGCCCCAGCATTTT
CASSKDRADQPQHF
>TRBV13|TRBJ1-6|-|TRBD1
TGTGCCAGCAGCTTGACAGGGTTGGGTGCACCCCTCCACTTT
CASSLTGLGAPLHF
>TRBV4-1|TRBJ2-2|-|TRBD1
TGCGCCAGCAGTGGGGGGACCTGGGGAAGACAGGGGACGAACACCGGGGAGCTGTTTTTT
CASSGGTWGRQGTNTGELFF
>TRBV7-9|TRBJ1-3|few|-
TGTGCCAGCAGCTTAGGCAGATCTCCTGGAAACACCATATATTTT
CASSLGRSPGNTIYF
>TRBV5-1|TRBJ2-1|few|-
TGCGCCAGCAGCGCCGGGACTGTGTCCAATGAGCAGTTCTTC
CASSAGTVSNEQFF
>TRBV28|TRBJ1-3|-|TRBD1
TGTGCCAGCAGCCTTAGCAGGGGGATTGCGAGAAACACCATATATTTT
CASSLSRGIARNTIYF
>TRBV7-3|TRBJ2-7|-|TRBD2
TGTGCCAGCAGCTTAACGTGGACTAGCGGGAGCGACGAGCAGTACTTC
CASSLTWTSGSDEQYF
>TRBV4-1|TRBJ1-1|few|TRBD1
TGCGCCAGCAGCCAAGTAGGGGGACAGGCCCTTGAAGCTTTCTTT
CASSQVGGQALEAFF
>TRBV25-1|TRBJ1-1|-|-
TGTGCCAGCAGGGGGTCGGTGGGGAGGAACACTGAAGCTTTCTTT
CASRGSVGRNTEAFF
>TRBV10-3|TRBJ1-5|-|-
TGTGCCATCAGTGCGGGGGGGAACAATCAGCCCCAGCATTTT
CAISAGGNNQPQHF
>TRBV5-4|TRBJ2-2|-|-
TGTGCCAGCAGCTTGAGCAGGGGCGGAACCGGGGAGCTGTTTTTT
CASSLSRGGTGELFF
>TRBV7-2|TRBJ1-1|-|-
TGTGCCAGCATGAGATCTATACCGGCTGAAGCTTTCTTT
CASMRSIPAEAFF
>TRBV10-3|TRBJ2-3|-|-
TGTGCCATCAGTAACGGACTTGGCACAGATACGCAGTATTTT
CAISNGLGTDTQYF
>TRBV27|TRBJ2-7|-|-
TGTGCCAGCAGTCTACGCTATCAGGGATATGATTCCTACGAGCAGTACTTC
CASSLRYQGYDSYEQYF
>TRBV5-1|TRBJ2-1|-|TRBD1
TGCGCCAGCAGGTCGTTAGGGGGCCCCGGGGATGAGCAGTTCTTC
CASRSLGGPGDEQFF
>TRBV5-6|TRBJ1-5|-|-
TGTGCCAGCAGCTTCTCAGGTCAGCCCCAGCATTTT
CASSFSGQPQHF
>TRBV7-3|TRBJ1-1|few|TRBD1
TGTGCCAGCAGCCGTCAGGGGGATACTGAAGCTTTCTTT
CASSRQGDTEAFF
>TRBV7-6|TRBJ1-1|-|-
TGTGCCAGCAGCCCTAGACGGGCCATCGGGGCTGAAGCTTTCTTT
CASSPRRAIGAEAFF
>TRBV4-2|TRBJ2-1|-|TRBD2
TGTGCCAGCAGCCAAGGGAGAGTAGCGGGGGGTACCTACAATGAGCAGTTCTTC
CASSQGRVAGGTYNEQFF
>TRBV5-6|TRBJ1-2|-|TRBD1
TGTGCCAGCAGCGTACAGGGGTGGGACTATGGCTACACCTTC
CASSVQGWDYGYTF
>TRBV2|TRBJ1-1|-|-
TGTGCCACGGGGGGTCTCTTCGCTGAAGCTTTCTTT
CATGGLFAEAFF
>TRBV7-3|TRBJ1-1|-|-
TGTGCCAGCAGCTTACAAGGGGGTGATGCTGAAGCTTTCTTT
CASSLQGGDAEAFF
>TRBV28|TRBJ2-7|-|TRBD2
TGTGCCAGCAGTTTATGGTCTAGCGGTGGTTCGCAGTACTTC
CASSLWSSGGSQYF
>TRBV10-3|TRBJ2-7|-|-
-
CAISDSGQGKYEQYF